This T cell receptor beta chain derives from a study of T cell responses to AZD1222 COVID-19 vaccine. Germline V gene data show CDR1 as SGHDN and CDR2 as FVKESK. The CDR3 sequence is 16 residues long. Germline trimming cut 0 bases from V and 10 bases from J; bases unmatched to any gene: 12. Profiling relied on immunoSEQ multiplex PCR, and the TCRdb table lists in-frame clones only, not all of them. Among 120,000 or so clones, 75% to 90% were seen once, and the ten largest hold around 6%. V usage is TRBV14 and J usage is TRBJ2-1, with 7 bases that match TRBD2. The sequence was collected from an adult in good health. Material: peripheral blood, obtained on day 0 of AZD1222 vaccination. The CDR3 DNA is TGTGCCAGCAGCCAAGAGTTCGGGAGGTTCAGCGTGGAGCAGTTCTTC. It yields the protein CASSQEFGRFSVEQFF.